Sequencing of this T cell receptor beta chain was carried out in a study of blood T cell repertoires in COVID-19. For the study at large: Italy, Spain and the United States were the sources of the convalescent and acute COVID-19 samples. Sample material is recorded as cDNA or gDNA derived from T cells, B-cell-depleted T cells, or PBMCs.

The CDR3 runs 16 residues. Germline-derived CDR1 and CDR2 are SGDLS and YYNGEE. The ends lost 0 bases at V and 4 bases at J; junction bases unmatched: 6. In the study's own analysis: Amplification with reference gene primers provided the estimates of nucleated cell counts. TCRdb's copy holds only in-frame clones and misses some; the assay was immunoSEQ multiplex PCR. The DNA was the basis for D and trimming; V, J and clone size are from that table. This table has about 260,000 clones, around 87% appearing once. The receptor was derived from a woman aged 40 to 50 who had recovered from COVID-19. This chain uses TRBV9 with TRBJ2-1, with 8 bases fitting TRBD2. The sample was peripheral blood. CDR3 protein: CASSVVASGGYNEQFF. Written as DNA, the CDR3 is TGTGCCAGCAGCGTAGTTGCGAGCGGGGGATACAATGAGCAGTTCTTC.